This is a list of T cell receptor beta chains from one sample in a study of blood T cell repertoires in COVID-19. Libraries were prepared by immunoSEQ multiplex PCR; TCRdb keeps only in-frame clonotypes and omits some of them. The repertoire consists of roughly 150,000 clones, with 75% to 85% occurring once and the leading ten covering around 6.7%. Sequencing was carried out using peripheral blood. Receptors originate from a woman in her fifties or sixties in a cohort sampled during active or convalescent COVID-19. Both conserved end residues are part of each CDR3. The order of the fields is D gene, V gene, clone size, J gene, CDR3 protein, CDR3 DNA. A D gene is named only where the DNA matches it firmly. Clone sizes are given selectively: once, few, many, or a class where the clone is expanded.

D: .; V: TRBV7-9; size: .; J: TRBJ1-3; CDR3: CASSSGDRGNTIYF; DNA: TGTGCCAGCAGCTCGGGAGACCGTGGGAACACCATATATTTT
D: .; V: TRBV6-5; size: .; J: TRBJ2-5; CDR3: CASSQGETQYF; DNA: TGTGCCAGTTCCCAGGGGGAGACCCAGTACTTC
D: TRBD2; V: TRBV6-1; size: .; J: TRBJ2-7; CDR3: CASSESGEGSYEQYF; DNA: TGTGCCAGCAGTGAATCGGGGGAGGGCTCCTACGAGCAGTACTTC
D: TRBD2; V: TRBV19; size: .; J: TRBJ2-3; CDR3: CASRSGTKLNTDTQYF; DNA: TGTGCCAGTAGATCCGGGACTAAACTTAACACAGATACGCAGTATTTT
D: TRBD1; V: TRBV7-9; size: .; J: TRBJ1-2; CDR3: CASSPTGGADYGYTF; DNA: TGTGCCAGCAGCCCGACAGGGGGTGCGGACTATGGCTACACCTTC
D: .; V: TRBV24-1; size: .; J: TRBJ1-6; CDR3: CATSDVVREWDSPLHF; DNA: TGTGCCACCAGTGATGTGGTGAGGGAATGGGATTCACCCCTCCACTTT
D: TRBD1; V: TRBV7-9; size: .; J: TRBJ2-2; CDR3: CASSFTTGGVTGELFF; DNA: TGTGCCAGCAGCTTTACGACAGGGGGAGTCACCGGGGAGCTGTTTTTT
D: TRBD2; V: TRBV7-8; size: .; J: TRBJ2-7; CDR3: CASSLSGGFYEQYF; DNA: TGTGCCAGCAGCTTAAGCGGGGGGTTCTACGAGCAGTACTTC
D: TRBD1; V: TRBV3-1/TRBV3-2; size: .; J: TRBJ2-7; CDR3: CASSERDRGYEQYF; DNA: TGTGCCAGCAGCGAGAGGGACAGGGGGTACGAGCAGTACTTC
D: TRBD1; V: TRBV5-5; size: .; J: TRBJ2-5; CDR3: CASRRTGMGGETQYF; DNA: TGTGCCAGCAGGCGGACAGGGATGGGGGGAGAGACCCAGTACTTC
D: TRBD2; V: TRBV7-2; size: .; J: TRBJ2-6; CDR3: CASSPLAGGWNGANVLTF; DNA: TGTGCCAGCAGCCCCCTAGCGGGGGGCTGGAATGGGGCCAACGTCCTGACTTTC
D: TRBD1; V: TRBV18; size: once; J: TRBJ2-7; CDR3: CASSPIQTGTYEQYF; DNA: TGTGCCAGCTCACCTATTCAGACAGGGACCTACGAGCAGTACTTC
D: .; V: TRBV27; size: .; J: TRBJ1-1; CDR3: CASRRGSGRMNTEAFF; DNA: TGTGCCAGCAGACGTGGCTCAGGGAGGATGAACACTGAAGCTTTCTTT
D: TRBD2; V: TRBV5-1; size: .; J: TRBJ2-5; CDR3: CASSLAQLAGQETQYF; DNA: TGCGCCAGCAGCTTGGCTCAACTAGCGGGCCAAGAGACCCAGTACTTC
D: .; V: TRBV29-1; size: .; J: TRBJ1-4; CDR3: CSVGDRTANEKLFF; DNA: TGCAGCGTCGGTGACAGGACGGCTAATGAAAAACTGTTTTTT
D: .; V: TRBV6-6; size: few; J: TRBJ1-4; CDR3: CASRDSEKLFF; DNA: TGTGCCAGCCGGGACTCTGAAAAACTGTTTTTT
D: .; V: TRBV27; size: once; J: TRBJ2-1; CDR3: CASRFQGNNEQFF; DNA: TGTGCCAGCAGATTTCAGGGGAACAATGAGCAGTTCTTC
D: TRBD1; V: TRBV10-3; size: .; J: TRBJ2-7; CDR3: CAISDSTGGAGFDEQYF; DNA: TGTGCCATCAGTGATTCTACAGGGGGCGCTGGGTTTGACGAGCAGTACTTC
D: TRBD1; V: TRBV24-1; size: few; J: TRBJ1-4; CDR3: CAISLGQGAEKLFF; DNA: TGTGCCATTAGCCTCGGACAGGGCGCGGAAAAACTGTTTTTT
D: .; V: TRBV6-2/TRBV6-3; size: .; J: TRBJ1-1; CDR3: CASSERGRSTEAFF; DNA: TGTGCCAGCAGCGAAAGAGGGCGTAGCACTGAAGCTTTCTTT
D: TRBD2; V: TRBV5-1; size: .; J: TRBJ2-5; CDR3: CASSAGLAGRETQYF; DNA: TGCGCCAGCAGCGCGGGACTAGCGGGGAGGGAGACCCAGTACTTC
D: .; V: TRBV30; size: .; J: TRBJ1-3; CDR3: CAWNSGAGNTIYF; DNA: TGTGCCTGGAATTCAGGGGCTGGAAACACCATATATTTT
D: .; V: TRBV21-1; size: .; J: TRBJ1-5; CDR3: CASSPRQDNQPQHF; DNA: TGTGCCAGCAGCCCTCGGCAGGATAATCAGCCCCAGCATTTT
D: .; V: TRBV7-2; size: .; J: TRBJ2-2; CDR3: CASSRGGTGELFF; DNA: TGTGCCAGCAGCCGAGGAGGGACCGGGGAGCTGTTTTTT
D: TRBD2; V: TRBV5-4; size: .; J: TRBJ2-5; CDR3: CAAGEETQYF; DNA: TGTGCCGCGGGGGAAGAGACCCAGTACTTC